This T cell receptor (beta chain) came from a study of cytomegalovirus exposure and HLA in healthy donors. Study at large: HLA-typed donors were the source of around 85 million unique TCRs held in an early data release. The study's findings and limits: Rarity characterized most TCR sequences, yet some public TCRs appeared in many donors. V- and J-gene trimming in TCR beta was tied to a missense DCLRE1C variant by an analysis performed later.

CDR1 is LNHDA, CDR2 SQIVND, per germline (reference sequence). The CDR3 covers 15 residues. Losses at the gene ends were 5 bases for V and 5 bases for J; bases not matched to a gene: 11. Regarding this clone: What it binds is unknown.

PCR was performed using 60 Vbeta and 13 Jbeta primers. Sequencing used immunoSEQ multiplex PCR; TCRdb keeps in-frame clones, though not all of them. The data contain around 160,000 clones, 70% of them singletons. The receptor's source is a man aged 18 to 29 in good health and CMV-seropositive. Specimen: PBMCs. The rearrangement links TRBV19 to TRBJ2-5; 7 bases agree with TRBD1. Here the CDR3 reads CASSSTDRPGETQYF. The DNA of the CDR3 is TGTGCCAGTAGTTCCACGGACAGGCCAGGGGAGACCCAGTACTTC.